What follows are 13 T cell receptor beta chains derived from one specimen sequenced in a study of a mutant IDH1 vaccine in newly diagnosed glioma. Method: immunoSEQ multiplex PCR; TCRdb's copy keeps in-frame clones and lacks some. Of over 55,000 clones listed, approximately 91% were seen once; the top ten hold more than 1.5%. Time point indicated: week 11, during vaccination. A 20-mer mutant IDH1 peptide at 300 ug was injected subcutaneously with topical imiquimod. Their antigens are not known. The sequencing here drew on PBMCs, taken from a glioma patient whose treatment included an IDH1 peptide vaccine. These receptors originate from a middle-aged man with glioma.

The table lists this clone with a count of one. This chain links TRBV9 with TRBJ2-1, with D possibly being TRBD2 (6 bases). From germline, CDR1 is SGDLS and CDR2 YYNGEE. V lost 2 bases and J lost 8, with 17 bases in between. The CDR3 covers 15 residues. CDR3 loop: CASSVRASETDEQFF. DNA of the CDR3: TGTGCCAGCAGCGTCCGGGCTAGCGAAACTGATGAGCAGTTCTTC.

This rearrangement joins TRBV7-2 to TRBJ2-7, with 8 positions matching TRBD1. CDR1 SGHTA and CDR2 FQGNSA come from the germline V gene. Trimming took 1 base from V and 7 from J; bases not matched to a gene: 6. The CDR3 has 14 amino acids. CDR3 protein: CASSLEGTGLEQYF. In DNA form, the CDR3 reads TGTGCCAGCAGCTTAGAGGGGACAGGTCTAGAGCAGTACTTC.

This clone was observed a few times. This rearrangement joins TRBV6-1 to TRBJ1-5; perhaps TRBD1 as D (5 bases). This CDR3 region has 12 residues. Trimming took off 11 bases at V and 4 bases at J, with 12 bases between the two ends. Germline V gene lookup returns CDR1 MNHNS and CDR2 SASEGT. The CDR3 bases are TGTGCCTGTGCGGGGCAGAATCAGCCCCAGCATTTT. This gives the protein CACAGQNQPQHF.

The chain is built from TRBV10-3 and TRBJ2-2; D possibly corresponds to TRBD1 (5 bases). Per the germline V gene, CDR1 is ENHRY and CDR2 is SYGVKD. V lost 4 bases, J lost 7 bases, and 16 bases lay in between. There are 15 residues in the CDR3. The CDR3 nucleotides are TGTGCCATCAGTGTGAGGAAGACAGATGACGGGGAGCTGTTTTTT. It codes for CAISVRKTDDGELFF.

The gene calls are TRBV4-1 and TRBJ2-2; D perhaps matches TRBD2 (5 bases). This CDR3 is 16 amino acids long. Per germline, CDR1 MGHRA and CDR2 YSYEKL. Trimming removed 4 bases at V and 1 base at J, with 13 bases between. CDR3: CASSPPGGENTGELFF. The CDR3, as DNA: TGCGCCAGCAGCCCCCCCGGAGGCGAGAACACCGGGGAGCTGTTTTTT.

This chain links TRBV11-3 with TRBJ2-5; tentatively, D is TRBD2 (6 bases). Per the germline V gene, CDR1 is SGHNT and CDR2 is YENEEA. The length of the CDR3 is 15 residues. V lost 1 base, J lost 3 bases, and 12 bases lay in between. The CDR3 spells CASSLGGLSKETQYF. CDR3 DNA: TGTGCCAGCAGCTTAGGGGGACTGTCCAAAGAGACCCAGTACTTC.

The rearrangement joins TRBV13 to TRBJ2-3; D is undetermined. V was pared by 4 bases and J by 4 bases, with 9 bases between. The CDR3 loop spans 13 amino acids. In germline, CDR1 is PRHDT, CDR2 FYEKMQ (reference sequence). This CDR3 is CASSSPRSDTQYF. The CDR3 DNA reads TGTGCCAGCAGCTCCCCGAGGTCAGATACGCAGTATTTT. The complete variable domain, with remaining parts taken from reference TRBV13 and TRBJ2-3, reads AAGVIQSPRHLIKEKRETATLKCYPIPRHDTVYWYQQGPGQDPQFLISFYEKMQSDKGSIPDRFSAQQFSDYHSELNMSSLELGDSALYFCASSSPRSDTQYFGPGTRLTVL.

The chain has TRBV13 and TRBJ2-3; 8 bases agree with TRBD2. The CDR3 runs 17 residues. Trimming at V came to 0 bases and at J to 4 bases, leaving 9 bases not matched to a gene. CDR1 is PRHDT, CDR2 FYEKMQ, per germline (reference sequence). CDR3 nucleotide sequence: TGTGCCAGCAGCTTAGGCCCCAGCGGGAGAAGCGCAGATACGCAGTATTTT. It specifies CASSLGPSGRSADTQYF.

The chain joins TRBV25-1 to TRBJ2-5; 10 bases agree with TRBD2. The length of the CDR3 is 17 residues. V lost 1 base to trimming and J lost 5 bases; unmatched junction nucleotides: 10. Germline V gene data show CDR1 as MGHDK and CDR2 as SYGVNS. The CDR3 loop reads CASSESRGLGLAETQYF. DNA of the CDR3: TGTGCCAGCAGTGAATCAAGGGGTCTGGGACTAGCGGAGACCCAGTACTTC.

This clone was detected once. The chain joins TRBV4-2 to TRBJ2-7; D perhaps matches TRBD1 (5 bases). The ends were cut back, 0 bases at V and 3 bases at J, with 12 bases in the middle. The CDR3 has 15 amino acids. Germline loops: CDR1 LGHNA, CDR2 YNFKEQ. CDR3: CASSQEVGQGYEQYF. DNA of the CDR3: TGTGCCAGCAGCCAAGAAGTCGGGCAGGGCTACGAGCAGTACTTC.

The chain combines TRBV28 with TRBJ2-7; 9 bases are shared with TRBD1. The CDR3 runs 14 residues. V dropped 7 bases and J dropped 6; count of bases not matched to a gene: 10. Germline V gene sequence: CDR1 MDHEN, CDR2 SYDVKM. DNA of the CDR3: TGTGCCAGCACCCTGACAGGGGGGCGCGGCGAGCAGTACTTC. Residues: CASTLTGGRGEQYF.

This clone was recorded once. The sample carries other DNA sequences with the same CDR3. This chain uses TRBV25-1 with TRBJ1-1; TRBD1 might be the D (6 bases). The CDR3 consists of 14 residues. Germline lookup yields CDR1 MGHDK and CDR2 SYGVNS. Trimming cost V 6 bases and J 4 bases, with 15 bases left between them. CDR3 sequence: CASRQGRGSTEAFF. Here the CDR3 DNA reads TGTGCCAGCAGACAGGGACGAGGAAGCACTGAAGCTTTCTTT.

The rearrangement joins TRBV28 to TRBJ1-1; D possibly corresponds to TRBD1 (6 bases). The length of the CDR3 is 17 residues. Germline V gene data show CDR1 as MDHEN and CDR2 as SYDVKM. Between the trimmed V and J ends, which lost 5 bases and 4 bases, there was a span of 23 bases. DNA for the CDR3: TGTGCCAGCAGTCTACGGACAGCCGAACGAGAGATCACTGAAGCTTTCTTT. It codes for CASSLRTAEREITEAFF.